This T cell receptor (beta chain) was retrieved from a study of cytomegalovirus exposure and HLA in healthy donors. Overall study results and limits: It was reported in a later analysis that an Asian-associated ancestry cluster showed fewer N-insertions than the 666-donor mean. The authors considered a cluster of highly shared sequence variants likely to be a sequencing artifact. As a later analysis revealed, the rate of TCR association differed by HLA locus, with DRB1 most and HLA-C fewest.

The CDR3 spans 12 residues. The ends were cut back, 3 bases at V and 6 bases at J, with 9 bases in the middle. Germline CDR1 reads KGHSH; CDR2 reads LQKENI. This clone showed up just a few times. The antigen remains unidentified. 13 Jbeta primers and 60 Vbeta primers were used for the PCR. Generated by immunoSEQ multiplex PCR, the TCRdb table keeps only in-frame clones and is missing some. The sample lists approximately 150,000 clones, roughly 80% seen once, with roughly 4% in the top ten. The sequence was collected from a woman aged 40 to 55 in good health and CMV-seropositive. This chain uses TRBV18 with TRBJ2-7; D remains ambiguous. The sequenced material came from PBMCs. The CDR3 coding sequence is TGTGCCAGCTCACCCCCGATCGGCGAGCAGTACTTC. Protein sequence: CASSPPIGEQYF.